These 30 T cell receptor beta chains share one sample of origin, sequenced in a study of multiple sclerosis patients with progressive multifocal leukoencephalopathy (dated by TCRdb to about 2019). The library was built by means of the immunoSEQ multiplex PCR assay. In TCRdb, the immuneACCESS table is reduced to in-frame sequences with V and J assigned. These tables do not hold every clone; where another copy was compared, an unresolved V gene accounts for under half, and the others remain unexplained. Recorded for this sample are 30,000 or so clones; 75% to 90% of them occurred a single time. The leading ten clones occupy approximately 1.5% of the sample. Taken with the paper, the label for time point translates to: before natalizumab initiation. The sample comprised PBMCs. All receptors come from a human donor with multiple sclerosis.

The CDR3 sequence: CASSVAGSSNEKLFF. As DNA, the CDR3 is TGTGCCAGCAGCGTAGCGGGCAGCTCTAATGAAAAACTGTTTTTT. The chain uses TRBV9 and TRBJ1-4; D is unresolved. Germline V CDR1 and CDR2: SGDLS, YYNGEE. This CDR3 has 15 amino acids. The ends were cut back, 0 bases at V and 3 bases at J, with 9 bases in the middle. The complete variable domain, with remaining parts taken from reference TRBV9 and TRBJ1-4, reads DSGVTQTPKHLITATGQRVTLRCSPRSGDLSVYWYQQSLDQGLQFLIQYYNGEERAKGNILERFSAQQFPDLHSELNLSSLELGDSALYFCASSVAGSSNEKLFFGSGTQLSVL.

This sequence joins TRBV5-1 and TRBJ2-7, with D possibly matching TRBD2 (6 bases). The ends were cut back, 4 bases at V and 5 bases at J, with 13 bases in the middle. The CDR3 totals 13 residues. The V gene's germline CDR1 is SGHRS and CDR2 YFSETQ. The CDR3 loop is CASSHLAQDEQYF. The CDR3 coding sequence is TGCGCCAGCAGCCACCTAGCGCAGGACGAGCAGTACTTC.

The gene calls are TRBV7-3 and TRBJ2-2; TRBD2 agrees at 7 bases. The V gene's germline CDR1 is SGHTA and CDR2 FQGTGA. The V gene end was trimmed by 5 bases and the J gene end by 7 bases; junction bases not matched to a gene: 7. The CDR3 covers 14 residues. The CDR3 protein is CASSRDYPLGELFF. In nucleotides, the CDR3 is TGTGCCAGCAGCCGGGACTACCCTCTCGGGGAGCTGTTTTTT.

The V and J genes are TRBV28 and TRBJ1-1; D unclear. V was pared by 6 bases and J by 2 bases, with 4 bases between. The CDR3 runs 11 residues. Germline CDR1 reads MDHEN; CDR2 reads SYDVKM. CDR3 DNA sequence: TGTGCCAGCAGAATCAACACTGAAGCTTTCTTT. Encoded protein: CASRINTEAFF. The complete variable domain, with remaining parts taken from reference TRBV28 and TRBJ1-1, reads DVKVTQSSRYLVKRTGEKVFLECVQDMDHENMFWYRQDPGLGLRLIYFSYDVKMKEKGDIPEGYSVSREKKERFSLILESASTNQTSMYLCASRINTEAFFGQGTRLTVV.

This sequence joins TRBV5-5 and TRBJ1-2; 7 positions agree with TRBD1. The CDR3 is 15 amino acids. CDR1 and CDR2 (germline): SGHKS, YYEKEE (reference sequence). Unmatched junction bases numbered 4, after V lost 0 bases and J lost 2 bases. The CDR3 reads CASSLEGQRNYGYTF. The CDR3 DNA follows: TGTGCCAGCAGCTTGGAGGGACAGCGAAACTATGGCTACACCTTC. Based on the CDR3 plus reference TRBV5-5 and TRBJ1-2, the full variable domain is DAGVTQSPTHLIKTRGQQVTLRCSPISGHKSVSWYQQVLGQGPQFIFQYYEKEERGRGNFPDRFSARQFPNYSSELNVNALLLGDSALYLCASSLEGQRNYGYTFGSGTRLTVV.

The J gene is TRBJ2-1, the V gene TRBV19; 7 bases align to TRBD1. Germline assignment: CDR1 LNHDA and CDR2 SQIVND (reference sequence). There are 16 residues in the CDR3. The V and J ends lost 5 bases and 2 bases, in that order; junction bases with no gene match: 9. The CDR3: CASSPGSGQTYNEQFF. The CDR3 bases are TGTGCCAGTAGTCCAGGTTCGGGACAGACCTACAATGAGCAGTTCTTC.

The V gene is TRBV6-5, the J gene TRBJ2-7; no firm D call. Per the germline V gene, CDR1 is MNHEY and CDR2 is SVGAGI. Trimming stripped 5 bases from V and 3 bases from J, with 8 bases between. The CDR3 totals 12 residues. Here the CDR3 DNA reads TGTGCCAGCAGTACGGGTCTCTACGAGCAGTACTTC. It specifies CASSTGLYEQYF.

The rearrangement joins TRBV9 to TRBJ1-2; D not resolved. Germline-derived CDR1 and CDR2 are SGDLS and YYNGEE. The CDR3 spans 16 residues. The V and J ends lost 4 bases and 1 base respectively, with 17 bases between them. The CDR3 sequence: CASSPGVGGFNYGYTF. Written as DNA, the CDR3 is TGTGCCAGCAGCCCCGGGGTCGGAGGGTTTAACTATGGCTACACCTTC.

This clone has just one count. The rearrangement links TRBV5-1 to TRBJ2-3; the D gene could be TRBD1 or TRBD2 (6 bases each). The CDR3 is 16 amino acids. Germline CDR1 SGHRS, CDR2 YFSETQ. The ends were cut back, 3 bases at V and 0 bases at J, with 14 bases in the middle. The DNA of the CDR3 is TGCGCCAGCAGCTCGCTTCGGAGGGGGAGCACAGATACGCAGTATTTT. Its protein product is CASSSLRRGSTDTQYF. The full variable domain, with the rest looked up from reference TRBV5-1 and TRBJ2-3, is KAGVTQTPRYLIKTRGQQVTLSCSPISGHRSVSWYQQTPGQGLQFLFEYFSETQRNKGNFPGRFSGRQFSNSRSEMNVSTLELGDSALYLCASSSLRRGSTDTQYFGPGTRLTVL.

In DNA form, the CDR3 reads TGTGCCAGCAGCGAACGAGGACTAGCGGGGTCTAGCACAGATACGCAGTATTTT. Amino acid sequence: CASSERGLAGSSTDTQYF. The gene calls are TRBV6-1 and TRBJ2-3; 12 nucleotides match TRBD2. J lost 0 bases, V lost 6 bases, and 10 bases had no gene match. CDR1 is MNHNS, CDR2 SASEGT, per germline. The CDR3 extends over 18 amino acids.

The DNA of the CDR3 is TGTGCCACTACGCCGTCTCCGGGATTTGAGCAGTTCTTC. Its protein product is CATTPSPGFEQFF. V is TRBV11-2 and J is TRBJ2-1; tentatively, D is TRBD2 (5 bases). V gave up 10 bases and J gave up 9 bases, with 19 bases separating them. The CDR3 loop spans 13 amino acids. The germline CDR1 and CDR2 sequences are SGHAT and FQNNGV.

The chain couples TRBV18 to TRBJ2-2; D possibly corresponds to TRBD2 (6 bases). The CDR3 covers 15 residues. V gave up 6 bases and J gave up 6 bases, with 17 bases separating them. Germline CDR1 KGHSH, CDR2 LQKENI. The CDR3 DNA follows: TGTGCCAGCTCTCCATATAGCGGCTTGGCCGGGGAGCTGTTTTTT. Protein product: CASSPYSGLAGELFF.

The chain uses TRBV9 and TRBJ2-2; D not resolved. In germline, CDR1 is SGDLS, CDR2 YYNGEE. CDR3 length: 13 residues. V was cut by 3 bases and J by 4 bases, with 7 bases left in between. The CDR3 DNA reads as TGTGCCAGCAGCGCCCAAAGCACCGGGGAGCTGTTTTTT. This sequence encodes CASSAQSTGELFF.

The chain joins TRBV6-6 to TRBJ2-7; D is possibly TRBD1 or TRBD2 (5 bases each). Trimming pared 7 bases from V and 0 bases from J, leaving 16 bases between. This CDR3 has 15 residues. Germline V gene data show CDR1 as MNHNY and CDR2 as SVGAGI (reference sequence). CDR3 nucleotide sequence: TGTGCCAGCACCGAGGGACCGCCAAGCTCCTACGAGCAGTACTTC. Residues: CASTEGPPSSYEQYF.

The rearrangement joins TRBV5-5 to TRBJ2-2; D remains unclear. Trimming took 4 bases from V and 6 from J, leaving 19 bases between them. The germline V gene has CDR1 SGHKS and CDR2 YYEKEE (reference sequence). This CDR3 contains 16 residues. In nucleotides, the CDR3 is TGTGCCAGCAGCCACTGGGCTTTGGGCTCCGCCGGGGAGCTGTTTTTT. This codes for CASSHWALGSAGELFF.

This clone was recorded only once. Other DNA sequences in the sample encode the same CDR3. V is TRBV7-2 and J is TRBJ2-7, with a tentative D call TRBD1 (6 bases). Trimming removed 1 base from V and 3 bases from J, with 10 bases in between. This CDR3 has 14 amino acids. Germline lookup yields CDR1 SGHTA and CDR2 FQGNSA. The CDR3 region has the DNA TGTGCCAGCAGCTTAGGGCCAGGGGACTACGAGCAGTACTTC. Translating it yields CASSLGPGDYEQYF.

V usage is TRBV14 and J usage is TRBJ1-1; D is possibly TRBD1 (5 bases). Trimming took off 0 bases at V and 5 bases at J, with 10 bases between the two ends. This CDR3 comprises 14 residues. Germline loops: CDR1 SGHDN, CDR2 FVKESK. This CDR3 reads CASSQEAGRTEAFF. The CDR3, as DNA: TGTGCCAGCAGCCAAGAGGCGGGGCGGACTGAAGCTTTCTTT.

The chain has TRBV7-9 and TRBJ1-1; 7 bases line up with TRBD1. V was pared by 0 bases and J by 10 bases, with 11 bases of the junction left unmatched. Germline CDR1 and CDR2: SEHNR and FQNEAQ (reference sequence). The CDR3 totals 15 residues. The CDR3 bases are TGTGCCAGCAGCTTAGCGGGGGACAGCTCCTATTCAGCTTTCTTT. Amino acid sequence: CASSLAGDSSYSAFF.

CDR3 loop: CSARARVNYTF. The CDR3 region has the DNA TGCAGTGCTAGAGCCAGGGTTAACTACACCTTC. The gene calls are TRBV20-1 and TRBJ1-2; D may be TRBD1 (5 bases). The V end lost 1 base, the J end lost 10 bases, and 10 bases lay between the germline ends. This CDR3 has 11 residues. Germline-derived CDR1 and CDR2 are DFQATT and SNEGSKA (reference sequence).

This chain connects TRBV28 to TRBJ2-7, with a weak D call TRBD2 (7 bases). The length of the CDR3 is 16 residues. The germline V and J ends were trimmed by 2 bases and 1 base, with 15 bases remaining between them. CDR1 and CDR2 (germline): MDHEN, SYDVKM. CDR3 amino acids: CASSLGGAGRSYEQYF. The CDR3 bases are TGTGCCAGCAGTTTAGGGGGGGCAGGACGATCCTACGAGCAGTACTTC.

This clone was found once. V gene TRBV4-3 combines with J gene TRBJ2-3, with TRBD2 as a possible D gene (5 bases). Germline V gene lookup returns CDR1 LGHNA and CDR2 YSLEER. The length of the CDR3 is 16 residues. The germline V and J ends were trimmed by 1 base and 4 bases, with 15 bases remaining between them. The CDR3 bases are TGCGCCAGCAGCCAAGGGGCGGGCCCCCCCCCAGATACGCAGTATTTT. Its protein product is CASSQGAGPPPDTQYF.

This rearrangement joins TRBV7-2 to TRBJ2-2; D possibly corresponds to TRBD2 (6 bases). This CDR3 is built from 17 residues. The V end was cut by 2 bases, the J end by 7 bases, with 20 bases between. Per the germline V gene, CDR1 is SGHTA and CDR2 is FQGNSA. The CDR3 bases are TGTGCCAGCAGCTTATATCCCCCTAGCGTGGTCGTCGGGGAGCTGTTTTTT. This gives the protein CASSLYPPSVVVGELFF.

The chain joins TRBV6-1 to TRBJ2-7; 9 bases fit TRBD2. Germline V CDR1 and CDR2: MNHNS, SASEGT. This CDR3 contains 13 residues. The CDR3 sequence is CAHRREGSYEQYF. CDR3 nucleotides: TGTGCTCATCGGCGGGAGGGATCCTACGAGCAGTACTTC.

The rearrangement joins TRBV11-2 to TRBJ1-2; D ambiguous. Germline V gene sequence: CDR1 SGHAT, CDR2 FQNNGV. The CDR3 is 13 residues long. V lost 1 base to trimming and J lost 5 bases, with 8 bases between them. CDR3 sequence reads: CASSLVPDYGYTF. DNA for the CDR3: TGTGCCAGCAGCTTAGTTCCAGATTATGGCTACACCTTC.

The chain has TRBV5-3 and TRBJ1-4, with 9 bases aligning to TRBD1. TRBV5-3 is flagged as an ORF with uncertain function. The CDR3 is 14 amino acids. V was pared by 2 bases and J by 7 bases, with 3 bases of the junction left unmatched. The CDR3 nucleotides read TGTGCCAGAAGCTTAGGGACAGGGAGTGAAAAACTGTTTTTT. Its protein is CARSLGTGSEKLFF.

The V call is TRBV28, the J call TRBJ1-1, with 7 bases identical to TRBD1. From germline, CDR1 is MDHEN and CDR2 SYDVKM. The length of the CDR3 is 14 residues. V gave up 2 bases and J gave up 7 bases; unmatched junction bases: 7. The CDR3 region is CASSLGTVRREAFF. The CDR3 DNA reads TGTGCCAGCAGTTTAGGGACAGTTAGACGTGAAGCTTTCTTT.

The chain employs TRBV9 and TRBJ2-5; 9 bases match TRBD2. The CDR3 is 15 residues long. Germline-derived CDR1 and CDR2 are SGDLS and YYNGEE. Trimming at V came to 0 bases and at J to 5 bases, leaving 5 bases not matched to a gene. The CDR3 region is CASSVDSGSYETQYF. In nucleotides, the CDR3 is TGTGCCAGCAGCGTAGATAGCGGGAGCTATGAGACCCAGTACTTC.

V is TRBV12-5 and J is TRBJ2-7; 9 positions agree with TRBD2. V lost 5 bases to trimming and J lost 0 bases; unmatched junction nucleotides: 5. In germline, CDR1 is LGHNT, CDR2 FRNRAP. The CDR3 runs 15 residues. The CDR3 region is CASGPSGMSSYEQYF. Written as DNA, the CDR3 is TGTGCTAGTGGTCCTAGCGGGATGAGCTCCTACGAGCAGTACTTC.

V usage is TRBV7-2 and J usage is TRBJ2-7, with TRBD1 matching 7 bases. CDR3 size: 15 residues. Germline lookup yields CDR1 SGHTA and CDR2 FQGNSA. Trimming cost V 6 bases and J 4 bases; bases outside gene matches: 12. The CDR3 loop reads CASSIHRGLGYEQYF. Here the CDR3 DNA reads TGTGCCAGCAGTATCCATAGGGGGCTTGGGTACGAGCAGTACTTC.

The rearrangement joins TRBV6-6 to TRBJ2-7; D remains unclear. This CDR3 contains 13 residues. Trimming left V 0 bases short and J 4 bases short, with 7 bases between. Germline CDR1 MNHNY, CDR2 SVGAGI (reference sequence). The CDR3 protein is CASSYSLSYEQYF. The CDR3 DNA follows: TGTGCCAGCAGTTACTCGCTATCTTACGAGCAGTACTTC.